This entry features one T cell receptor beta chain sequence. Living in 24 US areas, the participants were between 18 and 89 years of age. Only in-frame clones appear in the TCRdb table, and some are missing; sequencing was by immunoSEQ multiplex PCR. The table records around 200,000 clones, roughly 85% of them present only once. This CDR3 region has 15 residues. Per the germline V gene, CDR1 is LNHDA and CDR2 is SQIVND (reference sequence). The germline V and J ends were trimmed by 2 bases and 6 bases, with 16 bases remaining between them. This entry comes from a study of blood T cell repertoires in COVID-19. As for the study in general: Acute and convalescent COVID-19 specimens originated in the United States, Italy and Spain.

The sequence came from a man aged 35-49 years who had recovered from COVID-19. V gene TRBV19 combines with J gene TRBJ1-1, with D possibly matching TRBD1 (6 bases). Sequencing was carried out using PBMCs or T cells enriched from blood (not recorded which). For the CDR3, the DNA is TGTGCCAGTAGTATAAGTTCGGGACATTTACCTGAAGCTTTCTTT. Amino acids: CASSISSGHLPEAFF.